This entry concerns a single T cell receptor (beta chain). This entry belongs to a study of T-cell reconstitution after alpha-beta-depleted transplantation in children. This sample's TCRbeta library carried unique molecular identifier barcodes. TCRdb independently ran MiXCR on the PCR reads; one entry per CDR3 protein. The sample lists roughly 100,000 distinct CDR3 sequences, 7.5% to 9.5% occurring once. Germline CDR1 MNHNS, CDR2 SASEGT. This CDR3 comprises 14 residues. V was clipped by 0 bases and J by 11 bases, with 16 bases between them. Sequences were derived from PBMCs from the stem cell graft donor, sampled from the stem cell graft. This sequence originates from a human donor who donated a stem cell graft to a child with congenital amegakaryocytic thrombocytopenia. The gene calls are TRBV6-1 and TRBJ1-1, with D hard to call. CDR3 in amino acids: CASSEAQAYPRAFF. CDR3 DNA: TGTGCCAGCAGTGAAGCGCAGGCATATCCGAGGGCTTTCTTT.